The entry that follows covers one T cell receptor (beta chain) sequence. Authors' methods: Reference gene primer amplification yielded estimated nucleated cell counts. Libraries were prepared by immunoSEQ multiplex PCR; TCRdb keeps only in-frame clonotypes and omits some of them. That table furnishes V, J and clone size, whereas the DNA furnished D and trimming. Of roughly 160,000 clones in the sample, 83% were seen once. The CDR3 is 16 residues long. CDR1 MNHNY and CDR2 SVGAGI come from the germline V gene (reference sequence). Losses at the gene ends were 4 bases for V and 0 bases for J; bases not matched to a gene: 5. This sample is part of a study of blood T cell repertoires in COVID-19. Study background: Both acute and convalescent COVID-19 samples were obtained from the United States, Italy and Spain. Nucleic acid was either cDNA or gDNA, and it came from T cells, B-cell-depleted T cells, or PBMCs.

The receptor was isolated from a woman of 80 years or more with acute or convalescent COVID-19. Input material: peripheral blood. V usage is TRBV6-6 and J usage is TRBJ2-2; 7 nucleotides match TRBD1. CDR3 residues: CASSSSGTANTGELFF. The CDR3 coding sequence is TGTGCCAGCAGTTCATCCGGGACAGCGAACACCGGGGAGCTGTTTTTT.